What follows is one TCR beta chain and its context. Method: immunoSEQ multiplex PCR; TCRdb's copy keeps in-frame clones and lacks some. The table has fewer than 20,000 clones, 85% to 90% seen once. The data belong to a study of blood T cell repertoires in COVID-19. Study summary: The study drew acute and convalescent COVID-19 samples from the United States, Italy and Spain.

Sequencing was performed on peripheral blood. The receptor's source is a human donor in a cohort sampled during active COVID-19.

The CDR3 DNA follows: TGTGCCAGCAGCTTAGCGCTTGGACGGGGGTCACTCAACTATGGCTACACCTTC. Encoded protein: CASSLALGRGSLNYGYTF. V gene TRBV7-8 combines with J gene TRBJ1-2, with a weak D call TRBD1 (5 bases). Germline assignment: CDR1 SGHVS and CDR2 FQNEAQ. The CDR3 length is 18 residues. Trimming took off 0 bases at V and 2 bases at J, with 19 bases between the two ends. The variable domain in full, completed from reference TRBV7-8 and TRBJ1-2, reads GAGVSQSPRYKVAKRGQDVALRCDPISGHVSLFWYQQALGQGPEFLTYFQNEAQLDKSGLPSDRFFAERPEGSVSTLKIQRTQQEDSAVYLCASSLALGRGSLNYGYTFGSGTRLTVV.